One and the same sample provided the 27 T cell receptor beta chains below, sequenced in a study of blood T cell repertoires in COVID-19. Assay: immunoSEQ multiplex PCR; the TCRdb copy retains only in-frame clones and omits some. The sample lists about 240,000 clones, 80% to 85% occurring once. Sequenced input: peripheral blood. The receptors stem from a woman under 30 with acute or convalescent COVID-19.

The V and J genes are TRBV18 and TRBJ1-5; possible D gene TRBD1, 6 bases. CDR1 and CDR2 (germline): KGHSH, LQKENI. V was cut by 1 base and J by 6 bases, with 16 bases left in between. The CDR3 runs 16 residues. The DNA for the CDR3 is TGTGCCAGCTCACCACGGGGGGGAACAGGGCCTCAGCCCCAGCATTTT. Translated: CASSPRGGTGPQPQHF.

This chain links TRBV5-6 with TRBJ2-5, with D unclear. The CDR3 covers 14 residues. Trimming removed 0 bases at V and 6 bases at J, with 12 bases between. Germline-derived CDR1 and CDR2 are SGHDT and YYEEEE. CDR3 protein: CASSLVVAEQTQYF. For the CDR3, the DNA is TGTGCCAGCAGCTTGGTCGTGGCAGAACAGACCCAGTACTTC. Filled out from reference TRBV5-6 and TRBJ2-5, the complete variable domain reads DAGVTQSPTHLIKTRGQQVTLRCSPKSGHDTVSWYQQALGQGPQFIFQYYEEEERQRGNFPDRFSGHQFPNYSSELNVNALLLGDSALYLCASSLVVAEQTQYFGPGTRLLVL.

The chain employs TRBV30 and TRBJ2-1; 9 bases align to TRBD2. Trimming at V came to 7 bases and at J to 7 bases, leaving 8 bases not matched to a gene. CDR1 is GTSNPN, CDR2 SVGIG, per germline (reference sequence). This CDR3 has 13 residues. Here the CDR3 reads CASIGTSINEQFF. DNA of the CDR3: TGTGCCTCGATCGGGACTAGCATAAATGAGCAGTTCTTC.

V is TRBV7-2 and J is TRBJ2-1; D gene ambiguous. The CDR3 extends over 15 amino acids. From germline, CDR1 is SGHTA and CDR2 FQGNSA. Deletions cut 4 bases from V and 2 bases from J, with 12 bases between. CDR3 in amino acids: CASSSRPEPYNEQFF. CDR3 coding DNA: TGTGCCAGCAGCTCACGGCCGGAGCCCTACAATGAGCAGTTCTTC.

The chain has TRBV27 and TRBJ1-5, with a possible D match to TRBD1 (6 bases). CDR1 MNHEY and CDR2 SMNVEV come from the germline V gene (reference sequence). This CDR3 has 15 amino acids. V was cut by 1 base and J by 4 bases, with 11 bases left in between. As DNA, the CDR3 is TGTGCCAGCAGTTTATTAGGGGGGGCTAATCAGCCCCAGCATTTT. Translating gives CASSLLGGANQPQHF.

The rearrangement joins TRBV27 to TRBJ2-1; TRBD2 matches 7 bases. CDR1 and CDR2 (germline): MNHEY, SMNVEV (reference sequence). The J segment lost 2 bases and the V segment lost 8 bases, leaving 3 bases of the junction unmatched. This CDR3 has 13 amino acids. CDR3: CASATSPYNEQFF. DNA for the CDR3: TGTGCCAGCGCGACTAGCCCCTACAATGAGCAGTTCTTC.

This chain uses TRBV5-1 with TRBJ2-3; a weak D match, TRBD2 (5 bases). Germline loops: CDR1 SGHRS, CDR2 YFSETQ. This CDR3 region has 13 residues. Trimming left V 2 bases short and J 6 bases short, with 10 bases between. The CDR3 bases are TGCGCCAGCAGCTTTCCGGGGAAGGATACGCAGTATTTT. Translating it yields CASSFPGKDTQYF.

A remark on this clone: The sample holds other DNA sequences that translate to the same CDR3. The chain links TRBV20-1 to TRBJ1-2, with TRBD1 identical over 7 bases. Germline V lookup: CDR1 DFQATT, CDR2 SNEGSKA (reference sequence). With V trimmed by 6 bases and J by 7 bases, 5 bases remained unmatched. The CDR3 is 11 amino acids. DNA of the CDR3: TGCAGTGCGAGGAACAGGGGTGGCTACACCTTC. It yields the protein CSARNRGGYTF.

Only one count was recorded for this clone. This rearrangement joins TRBV7-8 to TRBJ2-3, with 8 positions matching TRBD2. The CDR3 consists of 14 residues. With 5 bases clipped from V and 8 bases from J, the junction kept 9 bases outside the gene matches. CDR1 SGHVS and CDR2 FQNEAQ come from the germline V gene. CDR3 sequence: CASSQGVAGTTQYF. In DNA form, the CDR3 reads TGTGCCAGCAGCCAAGGGGTAGCGGGAACTACGCAGTATTTT.

The chain joins TRBV7-2 to TRBJ1-2, with a weak D call TRBD1 (5 bases). Germline CDR1 and CDR2: SGHTA and FQGNSA. CDR3 length: 13 residues. V lost 0 bases to trimming and J lost 7 bases, with 9 bases between them. The CDR3, as DNA: TGTGCCAGCAGCTTAGCCGGCGGGGGTGGCTACACCTTC. Residues: CASSLAGGGGYTF.

The chain has TRBV6-5 and TRBJ2-7; 11 bases agree with TRBD2. The length of the CDR3 is 14 residues. Germline CDR1 reads MNHEY; CDR2 reads SVGAGI. After removal of 6 bases from V and 4 bases from J, the junction contained 5 bases not matched to a gene. In DNA, the CDR3 is TGTGCCAGCAGAACCGGACTAGCGGGTTACGAGCAGTACTTC. Encoded protein: CASRTGLAGYEQYF.

This clone was counted a few times. CDR3 loop: CASSPAGAPTNSPLHF. The CDR3 bases are TGTGCCAGTAGTCCGGCGGGCGCCCCTACTAATTCACCCCTCCACTTT. The genes are TRBV19 and TRBJ1-6; D uncertain. This CDR3 is built from 16 residues. V shed 5 bases and J shed 6 bases, with 17 bases lying between them. Per germline, CDR1 LNHDA and CDR2 SQIVND (reference sequence).

This clone came up once. V is TRBV7-9 and J is TRBJ2-2; D call uncertain. The CDR3 is 16 residues long. V shed 5 bases and J shed 3 bases, with 16 bases lying between them. Germline CDR1 reads SEHNR; CDR2 reads FQNEAQ (reference sequence). The CDR3 coding sequence is TGTGCCAGCAGCGCAGTCAAATTCGTGGACACCGGGGAGCTGTTTTTT. Its protein is CASSAVKFVDTGELFF.

This chain uses TRBV13 with TRBJ2-3, with D possibly being TRBD2 (6 bases). V was cut by 2 bases and J by 4 bases, with 19 bases left in between. Germline values: CDR1 PRHDT, CDR2 FYEKMQ (reference sequence). The CDR3 has 17 amino acids. As DNA, the CDR3 is TGTGCCAGCAGCTTACGCCCCCCGGGGGTAGGCTCAGATACGCAGTATTTT. This sequence encodes CASSLRPPGVGSDTQYF.

J is TRBJ1-3 and V is TRBV5-1, with D possibly matching TRBD1 (5 bases). The CDR3 runs 14 residues. The V and J ends lost 4 bases and 0 bases respectively, with 8 bases between them. Germline loops: CDR1 SGHRS, CDR2 YFSETQ. Here the CDR3 DNA reads TGCGCCAGCAGCCTGGACATCTCTGGAAACACCATATATTTT. It is translated as CASSLDISGNTIYF.

The chain combines TRBV20-1 with TRBJ1-2, with a weak D call TRBD1 (5 bases). CDR3 length: 11 residues. The V end lost 1 base, the J end lost 8 bases, and 8 bases lay between the germline ends. Germline V lookup: CDR1 DFQATT, CDR2 SNEGSKA (reference sequence). The CDR3 spells CSARGRGGYTF. The CDR3 nucleotides are TGCAGTGCTAGAGGTAGGGGAGGCTACACCTTC.

The CDR3: CASSLGGLAGDLEQYF. The CDR3 DNA reads TGTGCCAGCAGCTTGGGGGGACTAGCGGGAGACCTCGAGCAGTACTTC. The gene calls are TRBV5-8 and TRBJ2-7; TRBD2 matches 14 bases. This CDR3 spans 16 amino acids. Germline V gene data show CDR1 as SGHTS and CDR2 as YDEGEE. The J segment lost 6 bases and the V segment lost 0 bases, leaving 5 bases of the junction unmatched.

This clone was detected only a few times. This chain links TRBV21-1 with TRBJ1-2; TRBD1, the D gene given by the table, was not confirmed from the DNA. TRBV21-1 is described as a pseudogene. The CDR3 has 15 residues. The CDR3, as DNA: TGTGCCAGCAGCAAAGATTACGGACAAACCTATGGCTACACCTTC. It translates to CASSKDYGQTYGYTF.

A few counts support this clone. The chain uses TRBV4-3 and TRBJ2-1; the match to TRBD2 covers 11 bases. The V gene end was trimmed by 0 bases and the J gene end by 5 bases; junction bases not matched to a gene: 12. This CDR3 is built from 19 residues. Germline V lookup: CDR1 LGHNA, CDR2 YSLEER. The CDR3 bases are TGCGCCAGCAGCCAAGATTCTTACCCGGGACTAGCGGAAAACAATGAGCAGTTCTTC. Its translation is CASSQDSYPGLAENNEQFF.

V and J are TRBV6-2 or TRBV6-3 and TRBJ1-2; TRBD1 aligns across 10 bases. The CDR3 sequence is 13 residues long. V lost 5 bases to trimming and J lost 5 bases; unmatched junction nucleotides: 2. CDR1 and CDR2 from the germline V gene are MNHEY and SVGEGT. The CDR3 sequence is CASSRTGGYGYTF. In nucleotides, the CDR3 is TGTGCCAGCAGTCGGACAGGGGGATATGGCTACACCTTC.

This clone has more than one count but fewer than ten. J is TRBJ2-7 and V is TRBV19; tentatively, D is TRBD1 (6 bases). The V end lost 3 bases, the J end lost 2 bases, and 17 bases lay between the germline ends. The CDR3 length is 16 residues. Germline-derived CDR1 and CDR2 are LNHDA and SQIVND (reference sequence). DNA for the CDR3: TGTGCCAGTAGTATGTTTCCGGACAGCGGACCCTACGAGCAGTACTTC. It yields the protein CASSMFPDSGPYEQYF.

This clone was observed a single time. The V and J genes are TRBV30 and TRBJ2-3; TRBD1 aligns across 9 bases. This CDR3 contains 13 residues. CDR1 GTSNPN and CDR2 SVGIG come from the germline V gene (reference sequence). The trim removed 5 bases at V and 7 bases at J, leaving 7 bases unmatched. The CDR3 loop reads CAWGGQGGNTQYF. The CDR3 DNA sequence: TGTGCCTGGGGGGGACAGGGAGGGAATACGCAGTATTTT.

V usage is TRBV6-2 or TRBV6-3 and J usage is TRBJ2-7; 9 bases align to TRBD1. This CDR3 spans 17 amino acids. With V trimmed by 2 bases and J by 3 bases, 11 bases remained unmatched. Germline lookup yields CDR1 MNHEY and CDR2 SVGEGT. The CDR3 DNA is TGTGCCAGCAGTTACGACTCCGGGACAGGGCGCCTCTACGAGCAGTACTTC. It specifies CASSYDSGTGRLYEQYF.

The chain combines TRBV6-2 or TRBV6-3 with TRBJ2-7, with TRBD2 matching 13 bases. This CDR3 has 15 amino acids. CDR1 MNHEY and CDR2 SVGEGT come from the germline V gene. J gave up 7 bases and V 2 bases, and 5 bases lay outside the gene matches. CDR3 in DNA: TGTGCCAGCAGTTACCCTTGGACTAGCGGGAGTGAGCAGTACTTC. Translation gives CASSYPWTSGSEQYF.

This clone was detected only a few times. The CDR3 DNA reads as TGTGCCAGCAGTGACTCAGGTAGCGGGAGAGGGCAAGAGACCCAGTACTTC. This gives the protein CASSDSGSGRGQETQYF. The V and J genes are TRBV6-4 and TRBJ2-5; TRBD2 matches at 9 bases. Germline-derived CDR1 and CDR2 are MRHNA and SNTAGT. CDR3 length: 17 amino acids. The ends lost 0 bases at V and 2 bases at J; junction bases unmatched: 7.

J is TRBJ2-1 and V is TRBV6-5; TRBD2 might be the D (5 bases). Trimming pared 2 bases from V and 9 bases from J, leaving 11 bases between. This CDR3 is built from 13 residues. The germline CDR1 and CDR2 sequences are MNHEY and SVGAGI. CDR3 sequence (DNA): TGTGCCAGCAGTTACCTTGGGAGCCGTGAGCAGTTCTTC. Translated: CASSYLGSREQFF.

This clone was seen just once. V is TRBV7-9 and J is TRBJ1-2; 7 bases are shared with TRBD1. There are 13 residues in the CDR3. Germline V lookup: CDR1 SEHNR, CDR2 FQNEAQ (reference sequence). V lost 5 bases to trimming and J lost 4 bases; unmatched junction nucleotides: 4. This CDR3 reads CASSPRQGYGYTF. CDR3 DNA sequence: TGTGCCAGCAGCCCCAGACAGGGCTATGGCTACACCTTC.